The clone carrying this TCR beta chain was detected only a few times. The antigen is undetermined. These data come from a study of response to subunit inactivated influenza vaccine. Whole-study results and caveats: The authors put forward the suggestion that each seasonal influenza vaccination may bring in only a limited number of new T cells.

This CDR3 is 15 amino acids long. V shed 5 bases and J shed 0 bases, with 11 bases lying between them. Looked up from germline, CDR1 is DFQATT and CDR2 is SNEGSKA (reference sequence). TCRdb fed the RT-PCR reads into MiXCR, producing one record per CDR3 protein. The profile shows 800,000 to 1,000,000 distinct CDR3 sequences, approximately 22% of them singletons. V and J are TRBV20-1 and TRBJ2-6, with no clear D. The sample was PBMCs from blood, taken approximately 5 days after vaccination. The receptor was isolated from a man aged 50 to 59 who received an inactivated influenza vaccine. CDR3 amino acids: CSAARFTSGANVLTF. CDR3 coding DNA: TGCAGTGCTGCTCGTTTTACCTCTGGGGCCAACGTCCTGACTTTC.